Given below is one T cell receptor beta chain in context. This record comes from a study of blood T cell repertoires in COVID-19. About the research overall: Italy, Spain and the United States were the sources of the convalescent and acute COVID-19 samples.

Germline lookup yields CDR1 SEHNR and CDR2 FQNEAQ (reference sequence). The ends were cut back, 5 bases at V and 4 bases at J, with 17 bases in the middle. There are 15 residues in the CDR3. Authors' methods: Nucleated cell number was recorded as an estimate derived from reference gene primer amplification. Profiling relied on immunoSEQ multiplex PCR, and the TCRdb table lists in-frame clones only, not all of them. The V and J calls and clone size are taken from that table; D and trimming were inferred from the DNA. The sample has about 350,000 clones, approximately 84% seen once. Across about two dozen US areas, participants ranged in age from roughly 18 to 89 years. Clinical histories supplied by participants themselves formed the basis of cohort assignment.

The sequencing input was PBMCs or T cells enriched from blood (not recorded which). This receptor was obtained from a woman aged 25 to 39 who had recovered from COVID-19. This chain joins TRBV7-9 and TRBJ1-1; D unresolved. The DNA for the CDR3 is TGTGCCAGCAGCCCCGTTCGCCCGCTATTCACTGAAGCTTTCTTT. It yields the protein CASSPVRPLFTEAFF.